Presented here are 32 T cell receptor beta chains from one specimen sequenced in a study of blood T cell repertoires in COVID-19. Sequenced by immunoSEQ multiplex PCR; TCRdb stores in-frame clones only, minus some. The profile shows about 350,000 clones, about 92% of them singletons. The specimen was peripheral blood. These TCRs come from a woman aged 60-75 years with COVID-19, enrolled during active disease.

The chain couples TRBV2 to TRBJ2-4, with 7 bases that match TRBD1. The CDR3 contains 15 residues. Germline V gives CDR1 SNHLY, CDR2 FYNNEI. With V trimmed by 6 bases and J by 7 bases, 12 bases remained unmatched. CDR3 DNA: TGTGCCAGCAGCAAAGCCGACAGGGATATGAACATTCAGTACTTC. Translating it yields CASSKADRDMNIQYF. Complete variable domain (other parts from reference TRBV2 and TRBJ2-4): EPEVTQTPSHQVTQMGQEVILRCVPISNHLYFYWYRQILGQKVEFLVSFYNNEISEKSEIFDDQFSVERPDGSNFTLKIRSTKLEDSAMYFCASSKADRDMNIQYFGAGTRLSVL.

The gene calls are TRBV5-4 and TRBJ2-5; 9 positions agree with TRBD1. Germline values: CDR1 SGHNT, CDR2 YYREEE (reference sequence). The CDR3 is 14 residues long. V shed 2 bases and J 5 bases; nucleotides not matched to a gene: 4. CDR3 amino acids: CASSLQGAAETQYF. The DNA for the CDR3 is TGTGCCAGCAGCTTACAGGGGGCCGCGGAGACCCAGTACTTC.

The chain recombines TRBV27 with TRBJ1-2; unclear D gene. This CDR3 has 15 amino acids. From germline, CDR1 is MNHEY and CDR2 SMNVEV (reference sequence). Trimming pared 3 bases from V and 0 bases from J, leaving 11 bases between. The CDR3 region has the DNA TGTGCCAGCAGTTTTTTCGCCAGATCTAACTATGGCTACACCTTC. Translation: CASSFFARSNYGYTF.

This clone was counted between two and nine times. The chain joins TRBV6-5 to TRBJ2-1; the D gene is possibly TRBD2 (6 bases). V was trimmed by 6 bases and J by 10 bases, leaving 19 bases between them. The CDR3 totals 14 residues. Germline assignment: CDR1 MNHEY and CDR2 SVGAGI. The CDR3 sequence: CASRTGTGQKEQFF. In DNA, the CDR3 is TGTGCCAGCAGAACCGGGACTGGGCAGAAGGAGCAGTTCTTC.

This chain links TRBV15 with TRBJ1-1; D unclear. Germline CDR1 LNHNV, CDR2 YYDKDF (reference sequence). CDR3 length: 15 amino acids. V was shortened by 3 bases and J by 3 bases, with 14 bases between the two germline ends. CDR3 sequence reads: CATSRGRSGDTEAFF. The CDR3 region has the DNA TGTGCCACCAGCAGGGGGAGATCCGGGGACACTGAAGCTTTCTTT.

The J gene is TRBJ2-1, the V gene TRBV3-1 (or the pseudogene TRBV3-2); possible D gene TRBD1, 5 bases. This CDR3 is built from 15 residues. V dropped 6 bases and J dropped 2 bases, with 14 bases sitting between them. Germline loops: CDR1 LGHDT, CDR2 YNNKEL (reference sequence). The CDR3: CASSEGARPYNEQFF. CDR3 DNA sequence: TGTGCCAGCAGTGAAGGGGCCAGACCCTACAATGAGCAGTTCTTC.

This chain links TRBV9 with TRBJ1-1; D remains unclear. The CDR3 spans 12 residues. Trimming left V 4 bases short and J 0 bases short, with 4 bases between. Germline values: CDR1 SGDLS, CDR2 YYNGEE. CDR3 in DNA: TGTGCCAGCAGCACACTGAACACTGAAGCTTTCTTT. Translated: CASSTLNTEAFF.

This clone has only a few counts. V usage is TRBV9 and J usage is TRBJ2-1, with a weak D call TRBD1 (6 bases). The CDR3 sequence is 14 residues long. Germline V gives CDR1 SGDLS, CDR2 YYNGEE. The V and J ends lost 7 bases and 2 bases respectively, with 13 bases between them. CDR3 amino acids: CASGGKGAYNEQFF. Written as DNA, the CDR3 is TGTGCCAGCGGGGGTAAGGGGGCCTACAATGAGCAGTTCTTC.

The chain recombines TRBV27 with TRBJ1-2, with D perhaps TRBD1 (5 bases). The V end was cut by 2 bases, the J end by 0 bases, with 16 bases between. Germline CDR1 and CDR2: MNHEY and SMNVEV (reference sequence). The CDR3 has 17 amino acids. The CDR3 loop reads CASSLLGGTPANYGYTF. CDR3 coding DNA: TGTGCCAGCAGTTTACTCGGCGGGACGCCAGCTAACTATGGCTACACCTTC.

This chain uses TRBV5-1 with TRBJ1-3; D gene ambiguous. This CDR3 is built from 14 residues. V lost 4 bases and J lost 2, with 10 bases in between. Germline CDR1 reads SGHRS; CDR2 reads YFSETQ. This CDR3 reads CASSQGRAGNTIYF. CDR3 sequence (DNA): TGCGCCAGCAGCCAAGGGAGGGCTGGAAACACCATATATTTT.

CDR3 region: CASSLTTGIYGYTF. In nucleotides, the CDR3 is TGTGCCAGCAGCTTGACAACAGGCATATATGGCTACACCTTC. The V call is TRBV11-2, the J call TRBJ1-2; TRBD1 might be the D (5 bases). Per the germline V gene, CDR1 is SGHAT and CDR2 is FQNNGV. V lost 3 bases and J 5 bases, leaving 13 bases between the germline ends. The CDR3 length is 14 residues.

The V gene is TRBV6-1, the J gene TRBJ2-5, with 8 bases fitting TRBD1. The CDR3 totals 17 residues. Germline V gives CDR1 MNHNS, CDR2 SASEGT. V gave up 0 bases and J gave up 2 bases; unmatched junction bases: 8. The CDR3 bases are TGTGCCAGCAGTGAAGCGGGATGGACAGGGTGGCAAGAGACCCAGTACTTC. Translated: CASSEAGWTGWQETQYF.

V gene TRBV20-1 combines with J gene TRBJ1-6; a possible D gene is TRBD1 (6 bases). The CDR3 has 14 amino acids. Germline CDR1 reads DFQATT; CDR2 reads SNEGSKA (reference sequence). Trimming left V 3 bases short and J 7 bases short, with 13 bases between. CDR3 sequence (DNA): TGCAGTGCTAGTCTCTTACAGGGAAATTCACCCCTCCACTTT. This codes for CSASLLQGNSPLHF.

The chain uses TRBV30 and TRBJ1-2; D gene uncertain. The CDR3 spans 12 residues. Trimming stripped 1 base from V and 6 bases from J, with 9 bases between. From germline, CDR1 is GTSNPN and CDR2 SVGIG (reference sequence). The CDR3 reads CAWSGYGDGYTF. DNA of the CDR3: TGTGCCTGGAGTGGGTACGGGGATGGCTACACCTTC.

This chain joins TRBV11-2 and TRBJ1-1; 7 bases align to TRBD1. V shed 6 bases and J 3 bases; nucleotides not matched to a gene: 7. CDR1 and CDR2 from the germline V gene are SGHAT and FQNNGV. This CDR3 region has 14 residues. CDR3 DNA sequence: TGTGCCAGCAGTCTAAGGGGGCGAGACACTGAAGCTTTCTTT. It encodes CASSLRGRDTEAFF.

The rearrangement links TRBV4-1 to TRBJ2-2, with 9 bases aligning to TRBD2. V lost 5 bases and J lost 6; bases outside the gene matches: 10. Germline V gene lookup returns CDR1 MGHRA and CDR2 YSYEKL. The CDR3 is 16 residues long. The CDR3 is CASSNPSGVGAGELFF. The CDR3 DNA is TGCGCCAGCAGCAACCCTAGCGGGGTCGGGGCCGGGGAGCTGTTTTTT.

The V gene is TRBV12-3 or TRBV12-4, the J gene TRBJ2-7; maybe TRBD1 (6 bases). The CDR3 runs 12 residues. V was trimmed by 6 bases and J by 5 bases, leaving 11 bases between them. CDR3 amino acids: CASSQQGHEQYF. In DNA form, the CDR3 reads TGTGCCAGCAGCCAACAGGGCCACGAGCAGTACTTC.

The chain has TRBV5-1 and TRBJ2-3; 10 bases map to TRBD2. CDR1 is SGHRS and CDR2 is YFSETQ in the germline V gene. The CDR3 runs to 16 residues. J gave up 3 bases and V 4 bases, and 8 bases lay outside the gene matches. The CDR3 nucleotides read TGCGCCAGCAGCCAACTAGCGGGGTTTCTAACAGATACGCAGTATTTT. It translates to CASSQLAGFLTDTQYF.

In its sample, this clone was seen once. Other DNA sequences in this specimen translate into the identical CDR3. The chain combines TRBV27 with TRBJ2-7; the match to TRBD1 covers 8 bases. Germline CDR1 MNHEY, CDR2 SMNVEV (reference sequence). After removal of 8 bases from V and 4 bases from J, the junction contained 7 bases not matched to a gene. The CDR3 extends over 13 amino acids. CDR3 loop: CASRRTGTYEQYF. The CDR3 DNA reads as TGTGCCAGCCGGCGGACAGGGACTTACGAGCAGTACTTC.

The V call is TRBV20-1, the J call TRBJ2-1; TRBD2 agrees at 7 bases. The V gene end was trimmed by 3 bases and the J gene end by 1 base; junction bases not matched to a gene: 9. CDR3 length: 16 residues. Germline V gives CDR1 DFQATT, CDR2 SNEGSKA (reference sequence). CDR3 protein: CSASAYRGGSYNEQFF. CDR3 nucleotides: TGCAGTGCTAGTGCTTACCGCGGGGGTTCCTACAATGAGCAGTTCTTC.

CDR3 residues: CASSGRDRALSPLHF. DNA of the CDR3: TGTGCCAGCAGTGGGCGGGACAGGGCCCTTTCACCCCTCCACTTT. The rearrangement links TRBV27 to TRBJ1-6, with TRBD1 matching 9 bases. In germline, CDR1 is MNHEY, CDR2 SMNVEV (reference sequence). This CDR3 has 15 amino acids. V shed 5 bases, J shed 9 bases, and the junction held 8 bases outside the gene matches.

The rearrangement uses TRBV7-9 and TRBJ1-4, with TRBD1 identical over 7 bases. With V trimmed by 8 bases and J by 8 bases, 8 bases remained unmatched. Per germline, CDR1 SEHNR and CDR2 FQNEAQ (reference sequence). This CDR3 is built from 13 residues. The CDR3: CASGRQGREKLFF. In DNA, the CDR3 is TGTGCCAGCGGCCGACAGGGACGGGAAAAACTGTTTTTT.

The V and J genes are TRBV5-1 and TRBJ1-6; D is perhaps TRBD1 (6 bases). The CDR3 extends over 15 amino acids. Germline CDR1 reads SGHRS; CDR2 reads YFSETQ. V was clipped by 4 bases and J by 5 bases, with 13 bases between them. CDR3 nucleotide sequence: TGCGCCAGCAGCGGAAACCAGGGGAATAATTCACCCCTCCACTTT. It specifies CASSGNQGNNSPLHF.

This sequence joins TRBV5-1 and TRBJ2-5; 12 nucleotides match TRBD2. Germline CDR1 SGHRS, CDR2 YFSETQ. The CDR3 contains 15 residues. The J segment lost 5 bases and the V segment lost 4 bases, leaving 6 bases of the junction unmatched. The DNA of the CDR3 is TGCGCCAGCAGCCGCTGGACTAGCGGGGCGGAGACCCAGTACTTC. As protein: CASSRWTSGAETQYF.

The chain has TRBV19 and TRBJ1-2, with a weak D call TRBD1 (5 bases). V was cut by 0 bases and J by 6 bases, with 14 bases left in between. CDR1 and CDR2 from the germline V gene are LNHDA and SQIVND (reference sequence). The CDR3 extends over 15 amino acids. The CDR3 nucleotides are TGTGCCAGTAGTATAGATTCATCAGGGTATAATGGCTACACCTTC. It encodes CASSIDSSGYNGYTF.

The V call is TRBV18, the J call TRBJ2-2, with D unresolved. Per the germline V gene, CDR1 is KGHSH and CDR2 is LQKENI. The CDR3 has 15 amino acids. Trimming shortened V by 0 bases and J by 5 bases, and 10 bases separated the two germline ends. For the CDR3, the DNA is TGTGCCAGCTCACCACCCAGTATCGGGACCGGGGAGCTGTTTTTT. It translates to CASSPPSIGTGELFF.

The V gene is TRBV19, the J gene TRBJ1-6, with a possible D match to TRBD1 (6 bases). CDR1 and CDR2 (germline): LNHDA, SQIVND (reference sequence). The CDR3 runs to 15 residues. Trimming removed 3 bases from V and 7 bases from J, with 13 bases in between. DNA of the CDR3: TGTGCCAGTAGTATTTGGGGGCGGGGGAATTCACCCCTCCACTTT. Protein sequence: CASSIWGRGNSPLHF.

The chain carries TRBV18 and TRBJ1-4; a possible D gene is TRBD1 (6 bases). V was shortened by 3 bases and J by 3 bases, with 11 bases between the two germline ends. CDR3 size: 15 residues. Germline-derived CDR1 and CDR2 are KGHSH and LQKENI. The CDR3 region has the DNA TGTGCCAGCTCACCCCAGGGGAACCCTAATGAAAAACTGTTTTTT. It is translated as CASSPQGNPNEKLFF.

The V gene is TRBV3-1 (or the pseudogene TRBV3-2), the J gene TRBJ1-1, with D uncertain. The CDR3 is 14 residues long. Trimming left V 4 bases short and J 4 bases short, with 13 bases between. Per the germline V gene, CDR1 is LGHDT and CDR2 is YNNKEL (reference sequence). CDR3 DNA sequence: TGTGCCAGCAGCCTCGGCACAGCCCTCACTGAAGCTTTCTTT. Amino acid sequence: CASSLGTALTEAFF.

This chain uses TRBV29-1 with TRBJ2-3; 9 positions agree with TRBD2. The J segment lost 6 bases and the V segment lost 7 bases, leaving 11 bases of the junction unmatched. The CDR3 has 14 amino acids. Per germline, CDR1 SQVTM and CDR2 ANQGSEA. The CDR3 coding sequence is TGCAGCGCTGTCGGGCGGGGGGGGCCGGATACGCAGTATTTT. Protein: CSAVGRGGPDTQYF.

The rearrangement uses TRBV7-9 and TRBJ2-7; D unclear. Per the germline V gene, CDR1 is SEHNR and CDR2 is FQNEAQ (reference sequence). Trimming stripped 2 bases from V and 11 bases from J, with 13 bases between. This CDR3 is built from 12 residues. The CDR3 is CASSLLGPVEYF. CDR3 DNA: TGTGCCAGCAGCTTATTGGGCCCGGTAGAGTACTTC.

The rearrangement joins TRBV19 to TRBJ1-1; no reliable D call. V dropped 3 bases and J dropped 3 bases, with 17 bases sitting between them. Germline V CDR1 and CDR2: LNHDA, SQIVND (reference sequence). The CDR3 is 16 residues long. The CDR3 spells CASSISRGWADTEAFF. CDR3 nucleotides: TGTGCCAGTAGTATCTCCCGGGGTTGGGCGGACACTGAAGCTTTCTTT.